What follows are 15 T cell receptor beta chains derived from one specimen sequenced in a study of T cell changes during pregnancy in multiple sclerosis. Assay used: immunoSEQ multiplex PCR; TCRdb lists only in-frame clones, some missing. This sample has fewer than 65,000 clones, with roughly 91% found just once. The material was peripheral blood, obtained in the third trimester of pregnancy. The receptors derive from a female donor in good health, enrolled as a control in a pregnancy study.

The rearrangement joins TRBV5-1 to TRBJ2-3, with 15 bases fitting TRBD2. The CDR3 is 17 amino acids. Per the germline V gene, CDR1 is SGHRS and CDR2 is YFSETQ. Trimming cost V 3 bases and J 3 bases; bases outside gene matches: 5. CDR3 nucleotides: TGCGCCAGCAGCTGGACTAGCGGGAGGGCCGGTACAGATACGCAGTATTTT. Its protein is CASSWTSGRAGTDTQYF.

The CDR3 DNA is TGTGCCAGCAGTCCCCCTAGCGGGCCTAGCACAGATACGCAGTATTTT. The encoded protein is CASSPPSGPSTDTQYF. This chain links TRBV27 with TRBJ2-3; 8 bases fit TRBD2. This CDR3 has 16 amino acids. V lost 5 bases and J lost 0; bases outside the gene matches: 7. Germline V lookup: CDR1 MNHEY, CDR2 SMNVEV (reference sequence).

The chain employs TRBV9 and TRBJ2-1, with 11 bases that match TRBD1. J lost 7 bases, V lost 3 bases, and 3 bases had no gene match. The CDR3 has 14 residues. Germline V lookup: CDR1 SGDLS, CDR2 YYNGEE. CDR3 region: CASSAGTGGNEQFF. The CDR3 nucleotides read TGTGCCAGCAGCGCCGGGACAGGGGGGAATGAGCAGTTCTTC. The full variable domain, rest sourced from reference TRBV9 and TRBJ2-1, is DSGVTQTPKHLITATGQRVTLRCSPRSGDLSVYWYQQSLDQGLQFLIQYYNGEERAKGNILERFSAQQFPDLHSELNLSSLELGDSALYFCASSAGTGGNEQFFGPGTRLTVL.

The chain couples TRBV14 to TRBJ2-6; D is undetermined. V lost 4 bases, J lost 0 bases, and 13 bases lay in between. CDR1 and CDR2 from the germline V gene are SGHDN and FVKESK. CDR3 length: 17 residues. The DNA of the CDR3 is TGTGCCAGCAGCCCGCTCGACGGCGGCTCTGGGGCCAACGTCCTGACTTTC. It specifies CASSPLDGGSGANVLTF.

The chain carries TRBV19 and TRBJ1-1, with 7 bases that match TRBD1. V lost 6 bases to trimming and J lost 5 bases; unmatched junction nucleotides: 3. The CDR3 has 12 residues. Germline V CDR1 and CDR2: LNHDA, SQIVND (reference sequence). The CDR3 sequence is CASRTGDTEAFF. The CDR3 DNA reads TGTGCCAGTAGAACAGGGGATACTGAAGCTTTCTTT.

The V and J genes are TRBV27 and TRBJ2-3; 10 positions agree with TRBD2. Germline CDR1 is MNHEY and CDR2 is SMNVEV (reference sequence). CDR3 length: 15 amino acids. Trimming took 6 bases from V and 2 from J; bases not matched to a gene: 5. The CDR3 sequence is CASRQLAGYTDTQYF. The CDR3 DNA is TGTGCCAGCAGACAACTAGCGGGGTACACAGATACGCAGTATTTT.

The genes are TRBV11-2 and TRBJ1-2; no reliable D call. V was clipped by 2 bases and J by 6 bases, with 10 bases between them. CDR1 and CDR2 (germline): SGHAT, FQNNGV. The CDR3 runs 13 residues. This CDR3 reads CASSLLRHNGYTF. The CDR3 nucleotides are TGTGCCAGCAGCTTACTCCGACATAATGGCTACACCTTC.

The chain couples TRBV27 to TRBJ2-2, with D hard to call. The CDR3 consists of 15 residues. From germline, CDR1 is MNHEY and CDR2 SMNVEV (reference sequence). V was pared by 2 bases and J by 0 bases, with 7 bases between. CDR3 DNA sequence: TGTGCCAGCAGTTTAGGAGCTACGAACACCGGGGAGCTGTTTTTT. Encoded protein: CASSLGATNTGELFF.

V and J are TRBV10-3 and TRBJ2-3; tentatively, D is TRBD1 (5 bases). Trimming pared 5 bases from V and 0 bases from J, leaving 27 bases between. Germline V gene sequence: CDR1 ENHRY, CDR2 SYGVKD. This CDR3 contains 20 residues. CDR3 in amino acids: CAISSSRRGASVLSTDTQYF. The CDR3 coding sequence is TGTGCCATCAGTTCTTCCCGTCGTGGGGCAAGCGTTCTTAGCACAGATACGCAGTATTTT.

For the CDR3, the DNA is TGTGCCAGCAGTTTTTTTTGGGACGGGGACAGCGATAATCAGCCCCAGCATTTT. Translation gives CASSFFWDGDSDNQPQHF. This sequence joins TRBV28 and TRBJ1-5; 7 bases fit TRBD1. Germline V gene data show CDR1 as MDHEN and CDR2 as SYDVKM. Trimming cost V 3 bases and J 4 bases; bases outside gene matches: 15. CDR3 length: 18 residues.

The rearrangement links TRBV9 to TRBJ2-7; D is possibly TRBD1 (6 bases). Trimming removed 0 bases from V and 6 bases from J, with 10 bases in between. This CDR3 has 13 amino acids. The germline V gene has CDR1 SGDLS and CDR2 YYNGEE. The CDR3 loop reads CASSVGLGGEQYF. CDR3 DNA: TGTGCCAGCAGCGTAGGTTTAGGGGGCGAGCAGTACTTC.

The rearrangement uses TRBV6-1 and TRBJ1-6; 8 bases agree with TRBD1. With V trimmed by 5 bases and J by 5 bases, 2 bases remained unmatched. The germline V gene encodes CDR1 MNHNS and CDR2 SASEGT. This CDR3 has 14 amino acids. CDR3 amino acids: CASSKGQDNSPLHF. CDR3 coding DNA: TGTGCCAGCAGTAAGGGACAGGATAATTCACCCCTCCACTTT.

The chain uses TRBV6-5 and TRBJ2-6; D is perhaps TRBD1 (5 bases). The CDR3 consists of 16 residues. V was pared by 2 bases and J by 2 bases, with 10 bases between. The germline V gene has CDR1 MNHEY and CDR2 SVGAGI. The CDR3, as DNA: TGTGCCAGCAGTTACGGACAAAGAGCTGGGGCCAACGTCCTGACTTTC. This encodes CASSYGQRAGANVLTF.

The CDR3 here is CASSIQENTEAFF. Here the CDR3 DNA reads TGCGCCAGCAGTATACAGGAGAACACTGAAGCTTTCTTT. The chain recombines TRBV10-1 with TRBJ1-1; weak D call: TRBD1 (5 bases). The CDR3 is 13 amino acids. Trimming took off 5 bases at V and 1 base at J, with 8 bases between the two ends. Germline assignment: CDR1 WNHNN and CDR2 SYGVQD (reference sequence).

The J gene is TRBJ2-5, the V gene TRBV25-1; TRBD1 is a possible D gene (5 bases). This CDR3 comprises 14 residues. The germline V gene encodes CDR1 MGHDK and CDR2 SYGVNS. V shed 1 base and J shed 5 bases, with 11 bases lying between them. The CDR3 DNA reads TGTGCCAGCAGTGAATTTCAGGGATGGGAGACCCAGTACTTC. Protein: CASSEFQGWETQYF.